This TCR beta chain was captured by sequencing in a study of shared clonotypes between healthy human individuals. Study-wide findings and caveats: All-four-donor shared clonotypes had higher generation probabilities than non-shared clonotypes did.

V shed 2 bases and J shed 4 bases, with 11 bases lying between them. The germline gives CDR1 SQVTM, CDR2 ANQGSEA. This CDR3 is 13 amino acids long. The investigators split CD4+ cells into a CD45RA+ naive subset and a CD45RA-negative memory subset. To note about this clone: Its antigen is unknown.

Some clones are missing from TCRdb's copy, which holds only in-frame ones; the method was immunoSEQ multiplex PCR. The sample gives over a million clones, around 78% of which show up once; approximately 0.5% is in the top ten. The specimen sequenced was memory CD4+ T cells from PBMCs. Specified subset: CD45RA-negative fraction. This chain connects TRBV29-1 to TRBJ2-5, with D possibly matching TRBD1 (6 bases). This clonotype was sampled from a man aged 18 to 30 in good health. Some clones in this sample may be carry-over from other donors' samples. Here the CDR3 reads CSVETGSRETQYF. The CDR3 coding sequence is TGCAGCGTTGAAACAGGGTCAAGAGAGACCCAGTACTTC.